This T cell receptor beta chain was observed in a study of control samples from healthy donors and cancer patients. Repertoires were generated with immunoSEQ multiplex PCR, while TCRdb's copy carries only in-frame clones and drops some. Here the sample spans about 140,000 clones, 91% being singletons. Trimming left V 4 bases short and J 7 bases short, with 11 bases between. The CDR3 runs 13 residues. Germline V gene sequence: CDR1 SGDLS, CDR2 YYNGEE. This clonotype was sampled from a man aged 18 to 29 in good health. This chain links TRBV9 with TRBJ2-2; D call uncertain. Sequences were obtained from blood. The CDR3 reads CASSPGHHGELFF. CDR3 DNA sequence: TGTGCCAGCAGCCCAGGCCATCACGGGGAGCTGTTTTTT.